These 12 T cell receptor beta chains share one sample of origin, sequenced in a study of cytomegalovirus exposure and HLA in healthy donors. PCR was performed using 60 Vbeta and 13 Jbeta primers. Libraries were prepared by immunoSEQ multiplex PCR; TCRdb keeps only in-frame clonotypes and omits some of them. Here the sample spans roughly 180,000 clones, around four fifths being singletons. The sample taken for sequencing was PBMCs. The receptors shown here come from a man aged 30-40 years in good health and CMV-seronegative.

The CDR3 reads CASSLDIIGADTQYF. The CDR3 DNA is TGTGCCAGCAGCCTGGACATTATAGGGGCAGATACGCAGTATTTT. The chain is built from TRBV7-9 and TRBJ2-3; possible D gene TRBD1, 5 bases. This CDR3 comprises 15 residues. Trimming pared 5 bases from V and 4 bases from J, leaving 16 bases between. Germline CDR1 is SEHNR and CDR2 is FQNEAQ (reference sequence).

This chain connects TRBV5-1 to TRBJ1-5; 7 nucleotides match TRBD1. Germline CDR1 and CDR2: SGHRS and YFSETQ. CDR3 length: 14 residues. V gave up 4 bases and J gave up 6 bases; unmatched junction bases: 7. CDR3 residues: CASSAGTVGQPQHF. CDR3 nucleotide sequence: TGCGCCAGCAGCGCAGGGACAGTCGGTCAGCCCCAGCATTTT.

This chain links TRBV7-3 with TRBJ2-1; D call uncertain. The V end was cut by 5 bases, the J end by 10 bases, with 15 bases between. CDR1 and CDR2 from the germline V gene are SGHTA and FQGTGA. The CDR3 is 13 amino acids. The chain's CDR3 is CASSGRPAGEQFF. CDR3 bases: TGTGCCAGCAGCGGAAGACCGGCCGGGGAGCAGTTCTTC.

V usage is TRBV19 and J usage is TRBJ2-2; 7 bases map to TRBD1. Germline CDR1 LNHDA, CDR2 SQIVND (reference sequence). Trimming removed 10 bases from V and 6 bases from J; junction bases left unmatched: 5. CDR3 length equals 12 residues. The CDR3, as DNA: TGTGCCACAAAACAGGGGTCCGGGGAGCTGTTTTTT. It encodes CATKQGSGELFF.

This rearrangement joins TRBV4-3 to TRBJ2-7; D unclear. The CDR3 spans 14 residues. V dropped 0 bases and J dropped 3 bases, with 9 bases sitting between them. CDR1 and CDR2 from the germline V gene are LGHNA and YSLEER. The CDR3: CASSQDRHVYEQYF. Here the CDR3 DNA reads TGCGCCAGCAGCCAAGACCGACATGTCTACGAGCAGTACTTC.

This chain links TRBV30 with TRBJ1-3; possible D gene TRBD1, 5 bases. Trimming shortened V by 5 bases and J by 0 bases, and 5 bases separated the two germline ends. CDR1 is GTSNPN, CDR2 SVGIG, per germline (reference sequence). This CDR3 comprises 12 residues. This CDR3 reads CAWDSSGNTIYF. The DNA of the CDR3 is TGTGCCTGGGACAGCTCTGGAAACACCATATATTTT.

This clone was seen only a few times. In nucleotides, the CDR3 is TGCGCCAGCAGCTTATCCGTACAGGGAGGGACTGAAGCTTTCTTT. Its translation: CASSLSVQGGTEAFF. V gene TRBV5-1 combines with J gene TRBJ1-1; D may be TRBD1 (6 bases). The CDR3 consists of 15 residues. Trimming left V 2 bases short and J 5 bases short, with 16 bases between. CDR1 is SGHRS, CDR2 YFSETQ, per germline.

V and J are TRBV6-5 and TRBJ2-7; maybe TRBD1 (5 bases). V was shortened by 5 bases and J by 1 base, with 12 bases between the two germline ends. The CDR3 runs 14 residues. The germline CDR1 and CDR2 sequences are MNHEY and SVGAGI. CDR3 region: CASSGRDGSYEQYF. Written as DNA, the CDR3 is TGTGCCAGCAGTGGCAGGGATGGTTCCTACGAGCAGTACTTC.

This chain links TRBV28 with TRBJ1-1; maybe TRBD1 (5 bases). V lost 4 bases, J lost 4 bases, and 16 bases lay in between. Germline CDR1 MDHEN, CDR2 SYDVKM. The CDR3 is 15 residues long. The CDR3 DNA reads TGTGCCAGCAGTTCCCCACCAGGACATGGCACTGAAGCTTTCTTT. Encoded protein: CASSSPPGHGTEAFF.

The chain recombines TRBV23-1 with TRBJ2-5; D possibly corresponds to TRBD2 (5 bases). TRBV23-1 is flagged as an ORF with uncertain function. CDR3 length: 14 residues. With 4 bases removed from V and 5 bases from J, the gap between germline ends came to 14 bases. Here the CDR3 reads CASSPCGSRETQYF. CDR3 DNA: TGCGCCAGCAGTCCTTGCGGGTCCCGCGAGACCCAGTACTTC.

This clone occurred once. The CDR3 is CASSLGGAGNTIYF. The CDR3 bases are TGTGCCAGCAGCTTAGGAGGAGCTGGAAACACCATATATTTT. The rearrangement joins TRBV7-2 to TRBJ1-3, with no clear D. V lost 1 base and J lost 2, with 6 bases in between. This CDR3 spans 14 amino acids. Germline V gene lookup returns CDR1 SGHTA and CDR2 FQGNSA.

This clone was observed a single time. CDR3 region: CASSGTSGSSKDTQYF. The CDR3 nucleotides read TGTGCCAGCAGCGGGACTAGCGGGAGTAGTAAAGATACGCAGTATTTT. The chain has TRBV4-2 and TRBJ2-3, with 14 positions matching TRBD2. J gave up 5 bases and V 5 bases, and 6 bases lay outside the gene matches. This CDR3 is 16 amino acids long. CDR1 and CDR2 (germline): LGHNA, YNFKEQ.